Included here is one T cell receptor (beta chain) sequence, with context. Patients from Seattle were sampled longitudinally, starting during active infection. The CDR3 loop spans 16 amino acids. Germline V gene sequence: CDR1 SGHDT, CDR2 YYEEEE. V shed 4 bases and J 5 bases; nucleotides not matched to a gene: 10. Here immunoSEQ multiplex PCR was the method, and the copy in TCRdb shows in-frame clones only, minus some. Among a few hundred thousand clones listed, around 88% were seen once. These data come from a study of blood T cell repertoires in COVID-19. Study-level information: From T cells, B-cell-depleted T cells, or PBMCs came the material, which was cDNA or gDNA.

The chain has TRBV5-6 and TRBJ1-2, with TRBD1 matching 11 bases. The sequencing input was peripheral blood. This receptor was obtained from a woman aged 70-85 years with COVID-19, enrolled during active disease. For the CDR3, the DNA is TGTGCCAGCAGCCCCGGACAGGGGGCCGTAAAGTATGGCTACACCTTC. Translated: CASSPGQGAVKYGYTF.